This T cell receptor (beta chain) is from a study of beta chain features in type 1 diabetes. The study's findings and limits: Over-representation of high TCR-expressing cells was a possible consequence of cDNA sequencing. Compared to healthy donors, patients appeared to have naive, central memory and Treg TCRB repertoires that were more alike. The study found moderately but significantly shorter TCRB CDR3s in all four CD4+ subsets of Type 1 diabetes patients.

As to this clone: Antigen: not known.

CDR1 is MNHEY, CDR2 SMNVEV, per germline (reference sequence). This CDR3 has 12 amino acids. With 5 bases removed from V and 3 bases from J, the gap between germline ends came to 4 bases. Based on CD45RO/CCR7/CD25/CD127/CD95/CD27, CD4+ regulatory, stem cell-like memory, naive and central memory cells were sorted. Purity (above 95%) was reached by all sorted populations. Reverse transcription of all isolated RNA meant that expressed TCRB transcripts were sequenced. TCRdb keeps only in-frame clones here, not all; method: immunoSEQ multiplex PCR. The data show 200,000 to 300,000 clones, roughly 11% seen once.

V is TRBV27 and J is TRBJ2-2; D is uncertain. The receptor comes from a man between 25 and 39 years old with type 1 diabetes. The sequencing input was naive CD4+ T cells from blood. The DNA for the CDR3 is TGTGCCAGCAGTCCCTACACCGGGGAGCTGTTTTTT. This codes for CASSPYTGELFF.